The clone carrying this T cell receptor beta chain showed up just a few times. Its antigen is as yet unknown. Indicated treatment: oral pan-JAK inhibitor, 5-10 mg twice daily. This sample was taken from a study of CD8+ T cells in alopecia areata. For the study at large: Treated patients were dosed with oral tofacitinib, taking 5 to 10 mg twice daily. General study results and limits: Normal-skin resident alphabeta T cells also appear among scalp sample sequences.

cDNA reverse transcribed from extracted RNA served as the sequencing template. Produced via immunoSEQ multiplex PCR; TCRdb's table is partial and in-frame only. The sample has 190,000 or so clones; roughly three fifths are singletons. The input for sequencing was CD4+ T cells sorted from blood, taken at week 4, from a patient treated with tofacitinib. This receptor was identified in a human donor with alopecia areata.

The CDR3 region is CASRDRRLAGELFF. The CDR3, as DNA: TGTGCCAGCAGAGACCGGCGGCTAGCCGGGGAGCTGTTTTTT. This chain uses TRBV6-5 with TRBJ2-2; no definite D call. Germline V gene lookup returns CDR1 MNHEY and CDR2 SVGAGI. The CDR3 runs 14 residues. With 6 bases removed from V and 6 bases from J, the gap between germline ends came to 14 bases.